The present TCR beta chain was sequenced within a study of blood T cell repertoires in COVID-19 (dated by TCRdb to between 2020 and 2021). Notes on the research overall: Samples covering the acute and convalescent phases of COVID-19 were provided by collaborators in the United States, Italy and Spain. The prospective study material was composed of cDNA or gDNA derived from T cells, B-cell-depleted T cells, or PBMCs. Subjects who had been exposed to COVID-19, were actively infected with it, or had recovered from it provided the deeply sampled blood TCRbeta repertoires that made up the dataset. The repertoires were released in a freely available public database intended as a resource for research on the immune response to SARS-CoV-2. Samples were obtained from the ongoing ImmuneRACE study (first 160 participants) and from 1,254 subjects provided by 6 global collaborators. The sample metadata nearly always contained a de-identified subject ID, COVID-19 status, age in years and sex. HLA class I and class II types, where available, came from metadata supplied by the sample provider rather than from assay-based typing. Study-level results and caveats: Clinical and demographic metadata were provided uncurated, with the amount varying by source and participant.

Each collaborating institution followed its own protocols to collect whole blood in K2EDTA tubes. For TCRbeta analysis, collaborators shipped samples as frozen whole blood, isolated PBMCs, or DNA extracted from either of those sample types. This clone has a single count. Its binding antigen is unknown. One base away there is no much larger clone; base qualities are not given. TCRbeta CDR3 regions were amplified from genomic DNA by means of the immunoSEQ Assay, a bias-controlled multiplex PCR. The original pipeline was this. Within the assay, amplification of reference gene primers was used to estimate how many nucleated cells each sample contained. Sequence reads were collapsed and filtered to measure the absolute abundance of every unique TCRbeta CDR3 rearrangement. Productive Simpson clonality was computed per sample as the square root of Simpson's diversity index over productive rearrangements. TCRdb carries this immuneACCESS record with in-frame sequences only. Its versions omit some clonotypes, under half of them owing to an unresolved V gene in the studies checked, with the rest unexplained. The V and J calls and clone size were taken over from that table, and D and trimming were inferred from the DNA. This sample has 40,000 to 60,000 clones in its table, and approximately 80% of those were observed once. 6% to 9% of the sample is in the top ten clones.

The germline V gene supplies CDR1 SGHVS and CDR2 FQNEAQ. The CDR3 spans 15 residues, from the cysteine through the phenylalanine. Only the CDR3 part of the read is kept: 45 bases, read in frame from the first base. Trimming takes 5 bases from V and 0 bases from J, and the germline ends sit 13 bases apart. The sequence is built from TRBV7-8 and TRBJ1-1; TRBD1 is a weak D gene call, 6 bases matching. Sample: peripheral blood. This TCR was sampled from a human donor in a cohort sampled during active COVID-19. Here the CDR3 is given as CASSARGSVNTEAFF. The nucleotide sequence reads TGTGCCAGCAGCGCCAGGGGATCTGTGAACACTGAAGCTTTCTTT.